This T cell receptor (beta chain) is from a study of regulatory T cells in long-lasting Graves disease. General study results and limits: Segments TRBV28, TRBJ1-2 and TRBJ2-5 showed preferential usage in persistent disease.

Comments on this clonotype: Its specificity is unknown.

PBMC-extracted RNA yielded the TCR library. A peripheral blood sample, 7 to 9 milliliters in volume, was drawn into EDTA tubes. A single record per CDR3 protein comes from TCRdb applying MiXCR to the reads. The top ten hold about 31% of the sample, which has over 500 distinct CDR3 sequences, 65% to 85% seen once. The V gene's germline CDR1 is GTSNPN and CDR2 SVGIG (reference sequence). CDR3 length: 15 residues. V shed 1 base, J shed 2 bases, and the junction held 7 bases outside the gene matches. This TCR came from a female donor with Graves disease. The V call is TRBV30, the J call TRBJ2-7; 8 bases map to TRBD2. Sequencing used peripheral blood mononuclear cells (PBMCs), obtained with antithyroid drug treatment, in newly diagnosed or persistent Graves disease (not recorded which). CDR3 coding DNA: TGTGCCTGGAGTGCCGGGGGGGGAGGCGCCTACGAGCAGTACTTC. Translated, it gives CAWSAGGGGAYEQYF.